The 22 T cell receptor beta chains given below trace back to one sample, sequenced in a study of CD8 T cells in ankylosing spondylitis. Study-level findings and limits: Among TCR beta sequences, a motif of several highly homologous variants appeared characteristic of ankylosing spondylitis blood.

TCRdb re-called the 5' RACE reads with MiXCR, one entry per CDR3 protein. The profile shows 750,000 to 850,000 distinct CDR3 sequences, 12% of them singletons. The antigens of these receptors remain unknown. Source material: blood, either unsorted or a sorted T cell fraction (not recorded which). Source of these receptors: a male donor with ankylosing spondylitis.

This clonotype came up many times. The chain recombines TRBV20-1 with TRBJ1-2; D unclear. This CDR3 is 13 amino acids long. Germline assignment: CDR1 DFQATT and CDR2 SNEGSKA (reference sequence). With 3 bases removed from V and 6 bases from J, the gap between germline ends came to 14 bases. CDR3 sequence reads: CSARLASTHGYTF. The CDR3 DNA sequence: TGCAGTGCTAGGTTGGCAAGTACCCATGGCTACACCTTC.

At least ten counts were recorded for this clonotype. The chain has TRBV6-5 and TRBJ1-1; TRBD1 agrees at 7 bases. Losses at the gene ends were 7 bases for V and 0 bases for J; bases not matched to a gene: 8. The CDR3 loop spans 15 amino acids. Per germline, CDR1 MNHEY and CDR2 SVGAGI. CDR3 loop: CASNSHRGLNTEAFF. CDR3 coding DNA: TGTGCCAGCAATTCCCACAGGGGTTTGAACACTGAAGCTTTCTTT.

The V call is TRBV20-1, the J call TRBJ2-3, with D uncertain. This CDR3 contains 13 residues. Between the trimmed V and J ends, which lost 0 bases and 9 bases, there was a span of 13 bases. From germline, CDR1 is DFQATT and CDR2 SNEGSKA (reference sequence). The CDR3 DNA reads TGCAGTGCTAGAGATCCGACTCGACCCACGCAGTATTTT. Translated, it gives CSARDPTRPTQYF.

This clonotype was seen a handful of times. This chain connects TRBV29-1 to TRBJ2-6; unclear D gene. There are 14 residues in the CDR3. In germline, CDR1 is SQVTM, CDR2 ANQGSEA. V was cut by 6 bases and J by 0 bases, with 9 bases left in between. The CDR3 DNA reads TGCAGCGTGGCCCGTAGCTCTGGGGCCAACGTCCTGACTTTC. Amino acids: CSVARSSGANVLTF.

The chain joins TRBV9 to TRBJ2-5; no reliable D call. CDR1 SGDLS and CDR2 YYNGEE come from the germline V gene. The CDR3 contains 12 residues. V dropped 7 bases and J dropped 4 bases, with 11 bases sitting between them. CDR3 protein: CASAAAGETQYF. For the CDR3, the DNA is TGTGCCAGCGCGGCGGCCGGAGAGACCCAGTACTTC.

There are many counts of this clonotype. V usage is TRBV27 and J usage is TRBJ2-7; D ambiguous. The CDR3 is 14 amino acids. V was clipped by 3 bases and J by 2 bases, with 11 bases between them. Per germline, CDR1 MNHEY and CDR2 SMNVEV (reference sequence). CDR3 loop: CASSFLDGTYEQYF. In nucleotides, the CDR3 is TGTGCCAGCAGTTTTCTGGACGGAACCTACGAGCAGTACTTC.

This clonotype was seen only a few times. The chain recombines TRBV20-1 with TRBJ1-2; maybe TRBD1 (5 bases). CDR1 and CDR2 (germline): DFQATT, SNEGSKA (reference sequence). The CDR3 extends over 14 amino acids. Trimming left V 5 bases short and J 2 bases short, with 15 bases between. The CDR3 DNA sequence: TGCAGTGCTCGAACTCCTGGGGGGAACTATGGCTACACCTTC. This sequence encodes CSARTPGGNYGYTF.

This clonotype was seen repeatedly, ten times or more. The chain recombines TRBV5-1 with TRBJ1-1; TRBD1 agrees at 9 bases. V was clipped by 4 bases and J by 4 bases; unmatched bases: 8. The CDR3 covers 15 residues. CDR1 and CDR2 (germline): SGHRS, YFSETQ. CDR3 protein: CASSGQGFRSTEAFF. The CDR3 coding sequence is TGCGCCAGCAGCGGACAGGGGTTTAGGTCCACTGAAGCTTTCTTT.

This clonotype has at least ten counts. This rearrangement joins TRBV5-1 to TRBJ1-1; D is unclear. The germline V gene has CDR1 SGHRS and CDR2 YFSETQ. V gave up 4 bases and J gave up 0 bases, with 7 bases separating them. This CDR3 is 13 amino acids long. As DNA, the CDR3 is TGCGCCAGCAGCGGTCGAGTGAACACTGAAGCTTTCTTT. This encodes CASSGRVNTEAFF. The full variable domain, rest sourced from reference TRBV5-1 and TRBJ1-1, is KAGVTQTPRYLIKTRGQQVTLSCSPISGHRSVSWYQQTPGQGLQFLFEYFSETQRNKGNFPGRFSGRQFSNSRSEMNVSTLELGDSALYLCASSGRVNTEAFFGQGTRLTVV.

This clonotype was picked up a small number of times. The V call is TRBV11-2, the J call TRBJ1-1, with D hard to call. Germline V gene sequence: CDR1 SGHAT, CDR2 FQNNGV. V shed 5 bases and J shed 12 bases, with 13 bases lying between them. This CDR3 has 11 residues. CDR3 residues: CASSRFQSTFF. CDR3 nucleotide sequence: TGTGCCAGCAGCCGATTCCAATCAACTTTCTTT. Full variable domain (missing parts from reference TRBV11-2 and TRBJ1-1): EAGVAQSPRYKIIEKRQSVAFWCNPISGHATLYWYQQILGQGPKLLIQFQNNGVVDDSQLPKDRFSAERLKGVDSTLKIQPAKLEDSAVYLCASSRFQSTFFGQGTRLTVV.

This clonotype was seen more than once but under ten times. V is TRBV7-2 and J is TRBJ2-5; TRBD2 might be the D (5 bases). V was trimmed by 5 bases and J by 2 bases, leaving 12 bases between them. The V gene's germline CDR1 is SGHTA and CDR2 FQGNSA. The CDR3 loop spans 14 amino acids. DNA of the CDR3: TGTGCCAGCAGCGTTTCCGGGAATCAAGAGACCCAGTACTTC. It translates to CASSVSGNQETQYF.

This clonotype was counted at least ten times. The chain carries TRBV20-1 and TRBJ2-1, with 12 bases identical to TRBD2. Germline CDR1 DFQATT, CDR2 SNEGSKA (reference sequence). Trimming removed 5 bases from V and 2 bases from J; junction bases left unmatched: 1. CDR3 size: 14 residues. CDR3 amino acids: CSAGLAGPYNEQFF. The CDR3 nucleotides are TGCAGTGCTGGACTAGCGGGGCCCTACAATGAGCAGTTCTTC.

V and J are TRBV11-3 and TRBJ2-5, with D tentatively TRBD2 (5 bases). The germline gives CDR1 SGHNT, CDR2 YENEEA. The length of the CDR3 is 13 residues. The V gene lost 5 bases and the J gene lost 1 base, with 8 bases spanning the gap. This chain's CDR3 is CASSRAAQETQYF. DNA of the CDR3: TGTGCCAGCAGCAGAGCGGCCCAAGAGACCCAGTACTTC.

V gene TRBV5-6 combines with J gene TRBJ2-5, with 7 bases lining up with TRBD2. The germline V gene encodes CDR1 SGHDT and CDR2 YYEEEE. V lost 0 bases, J lost 4 bases, and 3 bases stayed unmatched. The CDR3 has 14 residues. In DNA, the CDR3 is TGTGCCAGCAGCTTGGGCCCGGGGGGAGAGACCCAGTACTTC. It codes for CASSLGPGGETQYF.

The V gene is TRBV5-1, the J gene TRBJ2-1; 10 positions match TRBD1. Looked up from germline, CDR1 is SGHRS and CDR2 is YFSETQ. J lost 10 bases, V lost 9 bases, and 13 bases had no gene match. The CDR3 has 14 residues. The CDR3 loop is CATGRGTGVKEQFF. The CDR3 DNA follows: TGCGCCACAGGGAGGGGGACAGGGGTAAAGGAGCAGTTCTTC.

This clonotype was found many times. The chain links TRBV20-1 to TRBJ1-2, with D possibly TRBD1 on 5 matching bases. This CDR3 region has 14 residues. Germline CDR1 DFQATT, CDR2 SNEGSKA (reference sequence). V gave up 1 base and J gave up 4 bases, with 13 bases separating them. Here the CDR3 reads CSARGGRVGYGYTF. The CDR3 DNA follows: TGCAGTGCTAGAGGGGGCAGGGTAGGCTATGGCTACACCTTC.

The chain has TRBV12-3 or TRBV12-4 and TRBJ2-2; no definite D call. CDR3 length: 11 residues. Trimming took 6 bases from V and 6 from J, leaving 5 bases between them. DNA of the CDR3: TGTGCCAGCAGAGAGGCCGGGGAGCTGTTTTTT. This encodes CASREAGELFF.

CDR3 in DNA: TGTGCCAGCGGGGCCCGACGGGGGGAGCTGTTTTTT. Residues: CASGARRGELFF. The rearrangement joins TRBV7-2 to TRBJ2-2; D is perhaps TRBD1 (5 bases). Germline loops: CDR1 SGHTA, CDR2 FQGNSA. Deletions cut 8 bases from V and 8 bases from J, with 12 bases between. The length of the CDR3 is 12 residues.

This clonotype was seen at least ten times. This chain joins TRBV20-1 and TRBJ2-7, with D perhaps TRBD1 or TRBD2 (6 bases each). Trimming shortened V by 5 bases and J by 0 bases, and 11 bases separated the two germline ends. CDR1 DFQATT and CDR2 SNEGSKA come from the germline V gene (reference sequence). The CDR3 runs 13 residues. For the CDR3, the DNA is TGCAGTGCTTGGCGGGACACCTCCTACGAGCAGTACTTC. Protein sequence: CSAWRDTSYEQYF.

V usage is TRBV5-1 and J usage is TRBJ2-5; possibly TRBD2 for D (5 bases). CDR3 length: 16 amino acids. In germline, CDR1 is SGHRS, CDR2 YFSETQ. V lost 4 bases and J 4 bases, leaving 20 bases between the germline ends. The CDR3 is CASSPTRGLVGETQYF. CDR3 coding DNA: TGCGCCAGCAGCCCAACCCGGGGTCTAGTTGGAGAGACCCAGTACTTC.

The chain joins TRBV6-1 to TRBJ2-3, with D unclear. This CDR3 contains 16 residues. Trimming shortened V by 7 bases and J by 3 bases, and 20 bases separated the two germline ends. Germline V lookup: CDR1 MNHNS, CDR2 SASEGT. The CDR3 DNA reads as TGTGCCAGCACCGGATCCGCCCCTCAACGGACAGATACGCAGTATTTT. It yields the protein CASTGSAPQRTDTQYF.

This chain joins TRBV18 and TRBJ2-7; D gene unclear. The ends were cut back, 4 bases at V and 2 bases at J, with 15 bases in the middle. Germline CDR1 KGHSH, CDR2 LQKENI. The CDR3 is 15 amino acids. The CDR3 coding sequence is TGTGCCAGCTCACTAGGCGTGACGGGTACCTACGAGCAGTACTTC. It encodes CASSLGVTGTYEQYF.